These 17 T cell receptor beta chains originate from one sample sequenced in a study of T cell repertoires in cytomegalovirus infection. For these TCRs, the target antigens are not known. TCRdb reprocessed the reads with MiXCR, giving one entry per CDR3 protein. Here the sample spans 830,000 or so distinct CDR3 sequences, 32% being singletons. Sequencing was performed on cultured CD8+ T cells from PBMCs, taken from culture after CMV antigen stimulation. These TCRs come from a human donor in good health (CMV status not recorded). Some clones in this sample may be carry-over from other donors' samples.

V and J are TRBV6-5 and TRBJ1-4, with D hard to call. Germline V gene data show CDR1 as MNHEY and CDR2 as SVGAGI. This CDR3 is 14 amino acids long. V lost 4 bases to trimming and J lost 4 bases, with 10 bases between them. CDR3 sequence reads: CASSSGNYNEKLFF. CDR3 bases: TGTGCCAGCAGTTCCGGGAACTATAATGAAAAACTGTTTTTT.

This clonotype was seen a few times. The chain is built from TRBV15 and TRBJ2-1; D assignment may be TRBD1 or TRBD2 (6 bases each). This CDR3 contains 14 residues. The V and J ends lost 8 bases and 6 bases respectively, with 17 bases between them. Germline values: CDR1 LNHNV, CDR2 YYDKDF (reference sequence). The CDR3 region has the DNA TGTGCCACCGATACAGGGAGGCGAGTCAATGAGCAGTTCTTC. Its protein is CATDTGRRVNEQFF.

This clonotype was recorded at least ten times. This rearrangement joins TRBV6-2 or TRBV6-3 to TRBJ2-7, with TRBD1 identical over 11 bases. Trimming removed 4 bases from V and 4 bases from J; junction bases left unmatched: 3. Germline-derived CDR1 and CDR2 are MNHEY and SVGEGT. The CDR3 is 14 amino acids. The CDR3 region has the DNA TGTGCCAGCAGTTCCGGGGACAGGGGGTACGAGCAGTACGTC. This sequence encodes CASSSGDRGYEQYV.

The V gene is TRBV7-9, the J gene TRBJ2-1; D may be TRBD1 or TRBD2 (5 bases each). V gave up 4 bases and J gave up 12 bases, with 19 bases separating them. CDR3 length: 14 amino acids. The germline gives CDR1 SEHNR, CDR2 FQNEAQ (reference sequence). CDR3 sequence reads: CASSSPGPQTGQFF. CDR3 nucleotide sequence: TGTGCCAGCAGCTCACCGGGACCCCAGACGGGGCAGTTCTTC.

The J gene is TRBJ1-2, the V gene TRBV6-1; a weak D match, TRBD1 (6 bases). The CDR3 has 16 amino acids. Deletions cut 2 bases from V and 7 bases from J, with 20 bases between. From germline, CDR1 is MNHNS and CDR2 SASEGT. The CDR3 DNA sequence: TGTGCCAGCAGTGAATATTGGGAACAGGGCCGCCCTGGCTACACCTTC. Its protein product is CASSEYWEQGRPGYTF.

The CDR3 loop is CASSSGDSNQPQHF. DNA of the CDR3: TGTGCCAGCTCATCCGGGGACAGCAATCAGCCCCAGCATTTT. The chain joins TRBV18 to TRBJ1-5, with D maybe TRBD1 (5 bases). Looked up from germline, CDR1 is KGHSH and CDR2 is LQKENI. V shed 5 bases and J shed 1 base, with 9 bases lying between them. CDR3 length equals 14 residues.

This chain joins TRBV15 and TRBJ2-7, with D uncertain. Germline CDR1 and CDR2: LNHNV and YYDKDF (reference sequence). The CDR3 runs 9 residues. With 4 bases removed from V and 7 bases from J, the gap between germline ends came to 2 bases. The CDR3 nucleotides are TGTGCCACCAGCACGGAGCAGTACTTC. Its translation: CATSTEQYF.

The genes are TRBV19 and TRBJ2-7; D gene unclear. CDR1 and CDR2 (germline): LNHDA, SQIVND (reference sequence). The CDR3 is 13 residues long. Trimming left V 5 bases short and J 7 bases short, with 15 bases between. This CDR3 reads CASSHGVSEEQYF. Here the CDR3 DNA reads TGTGCCAGTAGTCATGGGGTATCAGAAGAGCAGTACTTC.

Remarks on this clonotype: This may arise from a read error, as a much more abundant clone is one base away. The chain links TRBV20-1 to TRBJ2-7; D possibly corresponds to TRBD1 (5 bases). V shed 3 bases and J shed 1 base, with 16 bases lying between them. The CDR3 totals 15 residues. Germline lookup yields CDR1 DFQATT and CDR2 SNEGSKA (reference sequence). DNA of the CDR3: TGCAGTGCTAGTCCGTGGGGCCTGGGATCCTACGAGCAGTACTTC. Translated, it gives CSASPWGLGSYEQYF.

On this clonotype itself: One end of the junction varies from germline; a read error may be responsible. This rearrangement joins TRBV27 to TRBJ1-2, with D uncertain. This CDR3 has 13 residues. In germline, CDR1 is MNHEY, CDR2 SMNVEV (reference sequence). The CDR3 DNA is TGTGCCAGCAGGTTATCGTATTCAGGAGGCTACACCTTC. This translates into CASRLSYSGGYTF.

The sample holds many counts of this clonotype. The chain recombines TRBV7-2 with TRBJ2-7; TRBD2 matches 9 bases. CDR3 length equals 16 residues. The germline CDR1 and CDR2 sequences are SGHTA and FQGNSA. The V segment lost 0 bases and the J segment 2 bases; nucleotides outside the gene matches: 5. The CDR3 DNA follows: TGTGCCAGCAGCTTAGCTTTAGCGGGGGCCGCCTACGAGCAGTACTTC. This encodes CASSLALAGAAYEQYF.

This sequence joins TRBV24-1 and TRBJ1-1; a weak D match, TRBD1 (5 bases). The V end lost 3 bases, the J end lost 8 bases, and 12 bases lay between the germline ends. Germline values: CDR1 KGHDR, CDR2 SFDVKD. CDR3 length: 13 residues. The CDR3 DNA follows: TGTGCCACCAGTGATCAATCAGGGCCGGAAGCTTTCTTT. Its translation: CATSDQSGPEAFF.

This rearrangement joins TRBV12-5 to TRBJ2-3; D assignment may be TRBD1 or TRBD2 (6 bases each). CDR1 and CDR2 from the germline V gene are LGHNT and FRNRAP. The CDR3 extends over 16 amino acids. V lost 3 bases, J lost 2 bases, and 15 bases lay in between. The CDR3 is CASGFQGGRDTDTQYF. In DNA, the CDR3 is TGTGCTAGTGGTTTCCAAGGGGGGCGGGACACAGATACGCAGTATTTT. The full variable domain, its missing parts supplied by reference TRBV12-5 and TRBJ2-3, is DARVTQTPRHKVTEMGQEVTMRCQPILGHNTVFWYRQTMMQGLELLAYFRNRAPLDDSGMPKDRFSAEMPDATLATLKIQPSEPRDSAVYFCASGFQGGRDTDTQYFGPGTRLTVL.

This rearrangement joins TRBV6-5 to TRBJ2-3, with D possibly TRBD1 on 5 matching bases. Germline CDR1 and CDR2: MNHEY and SVGAGI. V lost 0 bases, J lost 2 bases, and 15 bases lay in between. This CDR3 has 17 amino acids. The CDR3 DNA follows: TGTGCCAGCAGTTACTCGTCACAAGGGGCCTCCACAGATACGCAGTATTTT. Its protein product is CASSYSSQGASTDTQYF.

The count of this clonotype is one. The J gene is TRBJ2-1, the V gene TRBV27, with D unclear. V shed 7 bases and J shed 0 bases, with 13 bases lying between them. This CDR3 has 15 residues. The germline gives CDR1 MNHEY, CDR2 SMNVEV (reference sequence). CDR3 in amino acids: CASTAVESSYNEQFF. As DNA, the CDR3 is TGTGCCAGCACCGCGGTGGAGAGCTCCTACAATGAGCAGTTCTTC.

The CDR3 loop reads CASSYEAGNTEAFF. The CDR3 DNA reads as TGTGCCAGCAGTTACGAAGCGGGTAACACTGAAGCTTTCTTT. The chain joins TRBV6-6 to TRBJ1-1; D gene ambiguous. The CDR3 is made up of 14 amino acids. Trimming cost V 2 bases and J 2 bases, with 9 bases left between them. Germline V gives CDR1 MNHNY, CDR2 SVGAGI (reference sequence).

This clonotype was seen more than once but under ten times. This chain joins TRBV6-1 and TRBJ1-1; D is unclear. Germline CDR1 reads MNHNS; CDR2 reads SASEGT. The ends were cut back, 3 bases at V and 4 bases at J, with 9 bases in the middle. The CDR3 contains 13 residues. The CDR3 nucleotides read TGTGCCAGCAGTGATCCCGACGGCACTGAAGCTTTCTTT. Translating it yields CASSDPDGTEAFF.